This T cell receptor beta chain was profiled in a study of response to subunit inactivated influenza vaccine (dated by TCRdb to the late 2010s). With regard to the full study: Deep quantitative T cell receptor repertoire profiling was used in the study to track responses to a trivalent subunit inactivated influenza vaccine. General conclusions and limits of the study: The authors suggested that each seasonal influenza vaccination may recruit only a limited number of new T cells.

Library generation was performed with RT-PCR. The instrument was an Illumina HiSeq 2500. Using fastp trimming at Q25 and MiXCR clonotype assembly, TCRdb reanalyzed the public sequencing data and kept in-frame beta chains. Each CDR3 protein appears once, grouped with its most common genes and DNA. The sample table lists about 500,000 distinct CDR3 sequences, 16% of them with a count of one. 2.5% to 3.5% of the sample rests with the top ten. From its cysteine to its phenylalanine, the CDR3 spans 14 amino acids. Only the CDR3 region is kept as DNA, spanning 42 bases read in frame from base 1. CDR1 SGHRS and CDR2 YFSETQ were looked up in the germline V gene. V sheds 0 bases and J sheds 5 bases, leaving 12 bases between their ends. Details on this clonotype: Its target antigen remains unknown. It has no much larger one-base neighbor in the sample; base qualities were not kept.

The TCR was taken from a man between 50 and 69 years old who received an inactivated influenza vaccine. Donor details come from another sample of the same person, matched by shared clones. This material consisted of CD4+ T cells sorted from PBMCs, taken less than 30 months after vaccination. Here the chain combines TRBV5-1 and TRBJ2-7, with no D gene named confidently. The sequenced DNA is TGCGCCAGCAGCTTGGACCACGGCGGCGACGAGCAGTACTTC. The encoded protein is CASSLDHGGDEQYF. Joined to the reference TRBV5-1 and TRBJ2-7 proteins, this CDR3 gives the full variable domain: KAGVTQTPRYLIKTRGQQVTLSCSPISGHRSVSWYQQTPGQGLQFLFEYFSETQRNKGNFPGRFSGRQFSNSRSEMNVSTLELGDSALYLCASSLDHGGDEQYFGPGTRLTVT.